This entry concerns a single TCR beta chain. The entry originates in a study of OX40 agonist ivuxolimab in advanced cancers. In the study overall: With ivuxolimab, an agonistic anti-OX40 (CD134) antibody, patients were treated. Partial responses were recorded for three patients, including one with hepatocellular carcinoma and two with cutaneous melanoma.

The V gene lost 0 bases and the J gene lost 4 bases, with 8 bases spanning the gap. Germline V gives CDR1 SGHDT, CDR2 YYEEEE. The CDR3 extends over 14 amino acids. The data were produced by immunoSEQ multiplex PCR, yet TCRdb's version contains in-frame clones alone and is incomplete. The sample yields some 15,000 clones, over 90% seen once. This sequence joins TRBV5-6 and TRBJ1-5, with D unresolved. The sequencing used CD4+ or CD8+ T cells sorted from blood, collected in a trial of the OX40 agonist ivuxolimab. This sequence was found in an adult with an advanced solid tumor such as melanoma, head and neck, liver or kidney cancer. The CDR3 protein is CASSLGPGNQPQHF. The CDR3 bases are TGTGCCAGCAGCTTGGGTCCGGGTAATCAGCCCCAGCATTTT.